A selection of T cell receptor beta chains follows, all from one sample in a study of blood T cell repertoires in COVID-19. TCRdb keeps only in-frame clones here, not all; method: immunoSEQ multiplex PCR. The table lists 190,000 or so clones, roughly 89% of them singletons. What was sequenced was peripheral blood. The source is a man aged 40-50 years with acute or convalescent COVID-19. Both conserved end residues are trimmed from each CDR3. The order of the fields is D gene, V gene, CDR3 protein. A D gene is named only where the DNA matches it firmly.

NA	TRBV19	ASSIRVSNQPQH
TRBD1	TRBV5-1	ASSLGVGQGMNIQY
NA	TRBV6-4	ASSDSSGIKRI
NA	TRBV4-3	ASSPGMRDYGYT
NA	TRBV2	ASSLSSWDTQY
TRBD1	TRBV9	ASSVRTGANTGELF
NA	TRBV4-3	ASSPSMGTKLF
NA	TRBV30	AWRDKNNQPQH
TRBD1	TRBV3-1/TRBV3-2	ASSQGDRRAEAF
NA	TRBV2	ASIQTQETQY
NA	TRBV12-3/TRBV12-4	ASSLVANYGYT
TRBD1	TRBV11-2	ASSLEQGAVGYT
NA	TRBV2	ASSEVGDYEQY
TRBD2	TRBV6-2/TRBV6-3	ASSYPGLAGFYEQY
TRBD1	TRBV2	ASMKQGANQPQH
NA	TRBV19	ASKQGGSYNEQF
TRBD1	TRBV5-1	ASSPSTGTYEQY
NA	TRBV13	ASSQQGRGTEAF
NA	TRBV7-9	ASSPMGANEKLF
NA	TRBV2	ASSPTYNEQF
TRBD1	TRBV6-5	ASRGTGDTGELF
NA	TRBV5-4	ASSPSRVSSTDTQY
TRBD1	TRBV4-3	ASSQGPTGTGGEKLF
NA	TRBV7-7	ASSLGSGDEQY